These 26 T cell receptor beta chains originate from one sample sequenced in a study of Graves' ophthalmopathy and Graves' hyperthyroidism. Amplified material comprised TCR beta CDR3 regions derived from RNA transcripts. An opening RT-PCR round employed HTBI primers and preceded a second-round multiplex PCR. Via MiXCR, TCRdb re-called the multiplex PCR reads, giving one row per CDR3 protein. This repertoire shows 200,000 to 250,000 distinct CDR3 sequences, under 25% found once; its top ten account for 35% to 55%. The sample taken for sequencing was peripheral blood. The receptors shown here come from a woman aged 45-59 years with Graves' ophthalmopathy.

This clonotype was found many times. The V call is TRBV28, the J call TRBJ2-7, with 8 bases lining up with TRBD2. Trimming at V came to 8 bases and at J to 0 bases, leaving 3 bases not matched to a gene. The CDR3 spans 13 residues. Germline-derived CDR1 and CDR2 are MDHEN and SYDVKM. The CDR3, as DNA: TGTGCCAGCGAGCGGGGGTTCTCCTACGAGCAGTACTTC. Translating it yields CASERGFSYEQYF.

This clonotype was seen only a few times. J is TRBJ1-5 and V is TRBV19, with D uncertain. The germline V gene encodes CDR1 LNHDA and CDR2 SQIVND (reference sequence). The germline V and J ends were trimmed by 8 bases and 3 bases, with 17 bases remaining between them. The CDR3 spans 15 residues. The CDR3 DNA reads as TGTGCCAGTCTACCCGGCCTCGTTGTCAATCAGCCCCAGCATTTT. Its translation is CASLPGLVVNQPQHF. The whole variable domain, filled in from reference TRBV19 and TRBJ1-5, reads DGGITQSPKYLFRKEGQNVTLSCEQNLNHDAMYWYRQDPGQGLRLIYYSQIVNDFQKGDIAEGYSVSREKKESFPLTVTSAQKNPTAFYLCASLPGLVVNQPQHFGDGTRLSIL.

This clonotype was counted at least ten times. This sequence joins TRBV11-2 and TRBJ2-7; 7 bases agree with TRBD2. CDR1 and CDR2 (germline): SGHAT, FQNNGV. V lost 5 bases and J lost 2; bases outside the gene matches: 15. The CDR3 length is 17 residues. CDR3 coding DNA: TGTGCCAGCAGCGGGCAAGGGATAGCGGGCGGGGCCTACGAGCAGTACTTC. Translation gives CASSGQGIAGGAYEQYF.

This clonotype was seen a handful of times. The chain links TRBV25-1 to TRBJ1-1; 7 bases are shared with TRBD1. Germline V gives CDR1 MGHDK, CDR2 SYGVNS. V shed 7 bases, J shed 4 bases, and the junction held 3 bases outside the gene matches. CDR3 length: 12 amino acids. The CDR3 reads CASKQGSTEAFF. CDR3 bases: TGTGCCAGCAAACAGGGGAGCACTGAAGCTTTCTTT.

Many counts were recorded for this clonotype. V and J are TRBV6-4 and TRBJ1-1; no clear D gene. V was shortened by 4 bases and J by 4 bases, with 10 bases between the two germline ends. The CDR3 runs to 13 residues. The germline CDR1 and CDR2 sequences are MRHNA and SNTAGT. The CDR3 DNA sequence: TGTGCCAGCAGTGTAGATGAGGGCACTGAAGCTTTCTTT. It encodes CASSVDEGTEAFF.

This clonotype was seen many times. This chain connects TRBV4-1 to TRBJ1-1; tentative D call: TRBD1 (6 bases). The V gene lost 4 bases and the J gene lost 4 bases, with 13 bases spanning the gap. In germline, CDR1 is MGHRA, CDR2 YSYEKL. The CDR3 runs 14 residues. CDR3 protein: CASSPTQGSTEAFF. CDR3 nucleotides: TGCGCCAGCAGCCCAACACAGGGAAGCACTGAAGCTTTCTTT.

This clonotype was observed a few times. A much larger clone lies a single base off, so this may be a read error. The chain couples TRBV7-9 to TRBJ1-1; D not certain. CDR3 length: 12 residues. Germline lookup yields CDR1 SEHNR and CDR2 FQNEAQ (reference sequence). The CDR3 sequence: CVSSFPNTEAFF. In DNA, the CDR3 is TGTGTCAGCAGCTTCCCGAACACTGAAGCTTTCTTT.

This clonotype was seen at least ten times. CDR3 sequence reads: CASSSGQAGAEAFF. The DNA for the CDR3 is TGCGCCAGCAGCTCGGGACAGGCTGGGGCTGAAGCTTTCTTT. This rearrangement joins TRBV5-1 to TRBJ1-1, with 8 bases that match TRBD1. The CDR3 spans 14 residues. V shed 3 bases and J 6 bases; nucleotides not matched to a gene: 7. The germline V gene has CDR1 SGHRS and CDR2 YFSETQ. Based on the CDR3 plus reference TRBV5-1 and TRBJ1-1, the full variable domain is KAGVTQTPRYLIKTRGQQVTLSCSPISGHRSVSWYQQTPGQGLQFLFEYFSETQRNKGNFPGRFSGRQFSNSRSEMNVSTLELGDSALYLCASSSGQAGAEAFFGQGTRLTVV.

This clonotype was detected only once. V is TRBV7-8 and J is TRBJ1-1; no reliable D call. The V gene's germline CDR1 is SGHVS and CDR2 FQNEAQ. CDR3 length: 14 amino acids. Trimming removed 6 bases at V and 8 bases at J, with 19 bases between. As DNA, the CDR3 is TGTGCCAGCAGTTACCAGATGTTCCGGGTCGAAGCTTTCTTT. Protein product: CASSYQMFRVEAFF.

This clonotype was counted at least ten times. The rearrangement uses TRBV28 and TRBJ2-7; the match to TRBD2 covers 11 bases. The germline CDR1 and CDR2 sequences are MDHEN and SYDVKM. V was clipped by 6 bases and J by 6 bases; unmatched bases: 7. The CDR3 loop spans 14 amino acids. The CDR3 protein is CASSRSGTSGEQYF. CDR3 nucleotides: TGTGCCAGCAGCAGATCCGGGACTAGCGGCGAGCAGTACTTC.

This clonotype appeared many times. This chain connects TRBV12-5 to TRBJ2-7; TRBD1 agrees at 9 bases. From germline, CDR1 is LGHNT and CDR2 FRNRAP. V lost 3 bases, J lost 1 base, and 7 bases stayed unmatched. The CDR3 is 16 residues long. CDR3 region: CASGFQQGAPSYEQYF. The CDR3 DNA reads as TGTGCTAGTGGTTTTCAACAGGGGGCCCCATCCTACGAGCAGTACTTC.

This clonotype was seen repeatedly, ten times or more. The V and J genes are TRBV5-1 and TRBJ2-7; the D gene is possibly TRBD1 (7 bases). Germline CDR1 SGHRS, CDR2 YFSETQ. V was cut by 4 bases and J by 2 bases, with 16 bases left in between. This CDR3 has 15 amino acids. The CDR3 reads CASSGGGWGPYEQYF. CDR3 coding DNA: TGCGCCAGCAGCGGAGGGGGCTGGGGGCCCTACGAGCAGTACTTC.

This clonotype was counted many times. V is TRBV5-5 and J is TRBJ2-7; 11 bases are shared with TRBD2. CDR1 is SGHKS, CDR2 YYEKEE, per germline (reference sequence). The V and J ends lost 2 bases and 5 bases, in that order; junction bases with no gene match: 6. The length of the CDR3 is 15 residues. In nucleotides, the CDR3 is TGTGCCAGCAGCTTAGTGACTAGCGGGATTAACGAGCAGTACTTC. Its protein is CASSLVTSGINEQYF.

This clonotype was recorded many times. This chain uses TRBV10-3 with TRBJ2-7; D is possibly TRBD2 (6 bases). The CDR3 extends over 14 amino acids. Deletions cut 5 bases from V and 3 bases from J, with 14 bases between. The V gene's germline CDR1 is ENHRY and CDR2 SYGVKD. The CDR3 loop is CAISKEGPVYEQYF. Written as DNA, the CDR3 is TGTGCCATCAGTAAGGAGGGACCAGTCTACGAGCAGTACTTC.

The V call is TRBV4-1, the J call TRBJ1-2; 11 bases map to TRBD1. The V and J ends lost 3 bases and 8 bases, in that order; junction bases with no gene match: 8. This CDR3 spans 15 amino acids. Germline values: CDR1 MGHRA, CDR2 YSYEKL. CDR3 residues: CASSHSDRGRGGYTF. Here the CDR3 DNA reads TGCGCCAGCAGCCATTCGGACAGGGGGCGCGGAGGCTACACCTTC.

The CDR3 sequence is CASSLWGYSNQPQHF. The CDR3 region has the DNA TGTGCCAGCAGTTTATGGGGGTATAGCAATCAGCCCCAGCATTTT. The chain combines TRBV27 with TRBJ1-5; D may be TRBD1 (5 bases). The CDR3 extends over 15 amino acids. Germline CDR1 and CDR2: MNHEY and SMNVEV (reference sequence). Trimming left V 1 base short and J 0 bases short, with 7 bases between.

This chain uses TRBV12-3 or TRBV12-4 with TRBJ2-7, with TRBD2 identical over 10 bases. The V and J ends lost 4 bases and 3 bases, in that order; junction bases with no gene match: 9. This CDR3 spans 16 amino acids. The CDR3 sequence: CASSSLAGVVSYEQYF. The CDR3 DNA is TGTGCCAGCAGTTCGCTAGCGGGGGTAGTTAGCTACGAGCAGTACTTC.

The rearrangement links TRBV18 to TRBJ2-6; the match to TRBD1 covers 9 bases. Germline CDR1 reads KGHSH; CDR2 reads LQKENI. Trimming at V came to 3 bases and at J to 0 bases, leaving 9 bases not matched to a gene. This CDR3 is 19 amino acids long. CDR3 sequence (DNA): TGTGCCAGCTCACCCCTCACAGGGGGCCGTACCTCTGGGGCCAACGTCCTGACTTTC. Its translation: CASSPLTGGRTSGANVLTF.

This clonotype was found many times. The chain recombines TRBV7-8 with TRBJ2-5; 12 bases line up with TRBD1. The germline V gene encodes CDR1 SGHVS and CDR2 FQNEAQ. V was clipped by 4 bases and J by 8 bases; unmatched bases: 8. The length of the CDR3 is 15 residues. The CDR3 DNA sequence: TGTGCCAGCAGCTCCCGAGGGACAGGGGGCCGAACCCAGTACTTC. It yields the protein CASSSRGTGGRTQYF. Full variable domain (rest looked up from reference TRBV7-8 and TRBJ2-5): GAGVSQSPRYKVAKRGQDVALRCDPISGHVSLFWYQQALGQGPEFLTYFQNEAQLDKSGLPSDRFFAERPEGSVSTLKIQRTQQEDSAVYLCASSSRGTGGRTQYFGPGTRLLVL.

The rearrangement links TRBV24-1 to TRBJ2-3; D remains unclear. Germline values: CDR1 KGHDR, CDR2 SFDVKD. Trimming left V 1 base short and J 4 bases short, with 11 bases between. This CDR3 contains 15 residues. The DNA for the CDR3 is TGTGCCACCAGTGATTTCGGGCTAGGCGCAGATACGCAGTATTTT. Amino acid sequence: CATSDFGLGADTQYF.

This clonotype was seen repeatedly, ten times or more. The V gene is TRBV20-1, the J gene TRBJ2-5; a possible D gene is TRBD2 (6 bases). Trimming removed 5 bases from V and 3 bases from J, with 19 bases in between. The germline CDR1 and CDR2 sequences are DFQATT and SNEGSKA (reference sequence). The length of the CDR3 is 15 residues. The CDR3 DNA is TGCAGTGCTCCCGTGAGGGCGGGACGCGAAGAGACCCAGTACTTC. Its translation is CSAPVRAGREETQYF.

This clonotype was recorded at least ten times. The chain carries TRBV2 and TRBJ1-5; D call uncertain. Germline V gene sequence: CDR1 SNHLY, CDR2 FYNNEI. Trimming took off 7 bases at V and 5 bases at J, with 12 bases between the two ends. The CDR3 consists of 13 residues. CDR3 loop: CASTTQRDQPQHF. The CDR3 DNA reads TGTGCCAGCACCACGCAAAGGGATCAGCCCCAGCATTTT.

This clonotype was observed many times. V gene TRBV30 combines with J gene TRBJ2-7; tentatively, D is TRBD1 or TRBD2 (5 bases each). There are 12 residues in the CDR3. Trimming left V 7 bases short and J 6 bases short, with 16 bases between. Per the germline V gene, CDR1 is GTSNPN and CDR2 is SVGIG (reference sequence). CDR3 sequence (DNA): TGTGCCTTCTCGGGACCGGGACGCGAGCAGTACTTC. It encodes CAFSGPGREQYF.

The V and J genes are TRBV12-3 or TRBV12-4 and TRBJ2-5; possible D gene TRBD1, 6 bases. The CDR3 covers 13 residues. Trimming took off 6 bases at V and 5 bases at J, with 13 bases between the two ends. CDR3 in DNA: TGTGCCAGCAGGCTTCAGGGGCGGGAGACCCAGTACTTC. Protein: CASRLQGRETQYF.

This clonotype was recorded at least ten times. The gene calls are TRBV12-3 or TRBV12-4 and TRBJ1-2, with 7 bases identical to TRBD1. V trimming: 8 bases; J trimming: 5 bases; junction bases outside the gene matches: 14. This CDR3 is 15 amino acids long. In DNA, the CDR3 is TGTGCCAGCCGGGGTCAGGGGGACGTATTTTATGGCTACACCTTC. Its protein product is CASRGQGDVFYGYTF.

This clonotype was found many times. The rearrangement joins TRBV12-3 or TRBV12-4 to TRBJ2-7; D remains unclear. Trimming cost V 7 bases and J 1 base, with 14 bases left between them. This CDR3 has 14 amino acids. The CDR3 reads CASTPTLFSYEQYF. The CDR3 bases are TGTGCCAGCACCCCCACTCTATTTTCCTACGAGCAGTACTTC.